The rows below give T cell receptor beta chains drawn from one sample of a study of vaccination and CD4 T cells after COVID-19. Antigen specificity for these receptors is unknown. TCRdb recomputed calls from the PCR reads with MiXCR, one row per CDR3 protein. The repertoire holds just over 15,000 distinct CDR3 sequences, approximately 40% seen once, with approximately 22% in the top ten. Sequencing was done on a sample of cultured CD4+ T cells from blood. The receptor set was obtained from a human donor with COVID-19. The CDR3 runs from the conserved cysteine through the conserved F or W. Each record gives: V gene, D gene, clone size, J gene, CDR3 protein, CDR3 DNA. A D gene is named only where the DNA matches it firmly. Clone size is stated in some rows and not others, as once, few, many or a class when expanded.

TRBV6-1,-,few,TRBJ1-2,CASRQGEMWGYTF,TGTGCCAGCAGGCAGGGTGAAATGTGGGGCTACACCTTC
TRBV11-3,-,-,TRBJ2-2,CASRNHRVAGELFF,TGTGCCAGCAGAAACCACAGGGTTGCCGGGGAGCTGTTTTTT
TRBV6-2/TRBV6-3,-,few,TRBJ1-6,CASRPQWGDNSPLHF,TGTGCCAGCAGACCGCAGTGGGGGGATAATTCACCCCTCCACTTT
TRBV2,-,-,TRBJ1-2,CASTLPGERVYGYTF,TGTGCCAGCACTCTTCCCGGGGAGCGTGTCTATGGCTACACCTTC
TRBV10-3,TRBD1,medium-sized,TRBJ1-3,CAIASETGFGNTIYF,TGTGCCATCGCCTCGGAGACAGGGTTTGGAAACACCATATATTTT
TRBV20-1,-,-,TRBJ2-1,CSARPGSYNEQFF,TGCAGTGCCAGGCCGGGATCCTACAATGAGCAGTTCTTC
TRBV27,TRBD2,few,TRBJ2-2,CASTRHGGGTGELFF,TGTGCCAGCACACGACACGGGGGAGGGACCGGGGAGCTGTTTTTT
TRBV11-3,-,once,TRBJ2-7,CASSLGEYEQYF,TGTGCCAGCAGCTTAGGAGAGTACGAGCAGTACTTC
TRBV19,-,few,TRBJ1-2,CASSIDGPGYTF,TGTGCCAGTAGTATCGACGGACCTGGCTACACCTTC
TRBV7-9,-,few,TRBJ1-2,CASSLGGVPNYGYTF,TGTGCCAGCAGCTTAGGGGGGGTTCCTAACTATGGCTACACCTTC
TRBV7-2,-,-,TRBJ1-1,CASSSPLAPNTEAFF,TGTGCCAGCAGCTCGCCCTTGGCCCCGAACACTGAAGCTTTCTTT
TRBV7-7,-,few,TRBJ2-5,CASSPEGLNGQETQYF,TGTGCTAGCAGCCCGGAGGGCCTGAATGGCCAAGAGACCCAGTACTTC
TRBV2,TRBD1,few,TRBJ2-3,CASGNRGPSTDTQYF,TGTGCCAGCGGCAACAGGGGGCCTTCCACAGATACGCAGTATTTT
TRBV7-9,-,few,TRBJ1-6,CASSESPLSPLHF,TGTGCCAGCAGCGAAAGTCCCCTATCACCCCTCCACTTT
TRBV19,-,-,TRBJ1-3,CASSGSSGNTIYF,TGTGCCAGTAGTGGCAGCTCTGGAAACACCATATATTTT
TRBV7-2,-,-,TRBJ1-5,CASSLGGGTPQHF,TGTGCCAGCAGCTTAGGAGGGGGAACGCCCCAGCATTTT
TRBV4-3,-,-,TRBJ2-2,CASSQDRARTGELFF,TGCGCCAGCAGCCAAGATCGTGCGCGTACCGGGGAGCTGTTTTTT
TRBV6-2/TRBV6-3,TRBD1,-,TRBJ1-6,CASSPSRTGDNSPLHF,TGTGCCAGCAGTCCCAGCCGGACAGGGGATAATTCACCCCTCCACTTT
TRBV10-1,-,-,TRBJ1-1,CASRLGPNTEAFF,TGCGCCAGCAGGTTGGGACCGAACACTGAAGCTTTCTTT
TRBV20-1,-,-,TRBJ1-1,CGARTAVGGTEAFF,TGCGGTGCAAGGACGGCTGTCGGCGGCACTGAAGCTTTCTTT
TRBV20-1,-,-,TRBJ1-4,CSASKAFRSNEKLFF,TGCAGTGCGAGTAAGGCATTCAGGTCAAATGAAAAACTGTTTTTT
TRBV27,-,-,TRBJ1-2,CASRPGRVANYGYTF,TGTGCCAGCAGACCCGGCAGGGTCGCTAACTATGGCTACACCTTC
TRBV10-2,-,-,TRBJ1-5,CASSESTRAQPQHF,TGCGCCAGCAGTGAGTCGACAAGGGCTCAGCCCCAGCATTTT
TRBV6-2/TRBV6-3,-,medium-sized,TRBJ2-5,CASSPHPGGETQYF,TGTGCCAGCAGTCCTCACCCGGGCGGAGAGACCCAGTACTTC
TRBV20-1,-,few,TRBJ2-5,CSASRLRTSSQETQYF,TGCAGTGCTAGTCGCCTCCGGACTTCATCTCAAGAGACCCAGTACTTC
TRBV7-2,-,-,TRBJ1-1,CASSYNTRQNTEAFF,TGTGCCAGCAGCTATAACACCCGCCAGAACACTGAAGCTTTCTTT
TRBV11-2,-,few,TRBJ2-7,CASSLVSSANTYYEQYF,TGTGCCAGCAGCTTAGTTTCTAGCGCTAATACGTATTACGAGCAGTACTTC
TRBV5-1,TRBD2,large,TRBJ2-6,CASSFGGTGANVLTF,TGCGCCAGCAGCTTCGGGGGGACTGGGGCCAACGTCCTGACTTTC
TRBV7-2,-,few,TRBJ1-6,CASSSDGSSYNSPLHF,TGTGCCAGCAGCTCTGATGGAAGCTCCTATAATTCACCCCTCCACTTT
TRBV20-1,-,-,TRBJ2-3,CSAKSLLSTDTQYF,TGCAGTGCCAAATCCTTACTTAGCACAGATACGCAGTATTTT
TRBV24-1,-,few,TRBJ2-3,CATSDGGGSDTQYF,TGTGCCACCAGTGATGGAGGGGGCAGCGATACGCAGTATTTT
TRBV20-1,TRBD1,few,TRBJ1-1,CSARPGGPNTEAFF,TGCAGTGCTAGGCCAGGGGGCCCGAACACTGAAGCTTTCTTT
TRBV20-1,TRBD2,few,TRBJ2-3,CSAISGSPTDTQYF,TGCAGTGCCATTAGCGGGTCACCCACAGATACGCAGTATTTT
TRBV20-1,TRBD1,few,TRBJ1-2,CSASLGQGASGYTF,TGCAGTGCTAGCCTCGGACAGGGGGCAAGTGGCTACACCTTC
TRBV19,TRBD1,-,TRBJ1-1,CASTLTGTGRNTEAFF,TGTGCCAGTACCCTAACTGGGACAGGACGGAACACTGAAGCTTTCTTT
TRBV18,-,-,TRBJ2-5,CASSPLGGETQYF,TGTGCCAGCTCACCGCTAGGCGGGGAGACCCAGTACTTC